This record covers a single TCR beta chain. It lacks a known antigen. Base qualities were left out, and no much larger clone turns up one base away. This specimen belongs to a study of Ad26.COV2.S vaccination and SARS-CoV-2 variants (dated by TCRdb to the early 2020s). Regarding the study in general: Vaccine-arm donors were drawn from COV1001, a multicentre, randomized, double-blind, placebo-controlled phase I-IIa trial of Ad26.COV2.S in healthy adults. Investigators did not know the trial group allocation while performing experiments and assessing outcomes. Participants in the trial were split at random into five groups of five each, receiving low-dose or high-dose Ad26.COV2.S once or twice, or else placebo on both occasions. TCRbeta repertoire sequencing served as the tool for gauging how specific and how broad the SARS-CoV-2-reactive T cell receptors were following Ad26.COV2.S vaccination. A total of 32 samples were included in the TCR-sequenced set, comprising around 19 Ad26.COV2.S vaccine recipients, 5 placebo recipients and 8 SARS-CoV-2 convalescent individuals. Dosing of Ad26.COV2.S was intramuscular, at either 5x10^10 or 1x10^11 viral particles, delivered as one shot or as two shots spaced 56 days apart. Broader findings and caveats from the paper: Higher spike-specific TCR breadth was observed in Ad26.COV2.S recipients than in placebo recipients (P = 0.0014). After vaccination, spike-specific CD8+ and CD4+ T cell responses were reported to show substantial breadth. Non-spike TCR breadth was comparable between vaccine and placebo recipients, consistent with the vaccine containing only spike. According to the authors, total T cell responses may have been underestimated by the TCR breadth and depth analyses. Comparing responses between vaccine doses or regimens was not something the study was powered to do.

The treatment or condition tag for this specimen amounts to: over 15 received Ad26.COV2.S at low or high dose, single or two shots; about 5 received placebo; per-sample allocation not given. Repertoires of vaccine and placebo recipients were sequenced from samples taken on day 63 after the first injection. Between 29 July and 7 August 2020, Cohort 1b enrolled some 25 adults aged 18-55 years at one site in Boston, USA. As a vaccine, Ad26.COV2.S was a replication-incompetent adenovirus type 26 vector that expressed a prefusion-stabilized SARS-CoV-2 spike protein derived from the original Wuhan strain. Per the germline V gene (reference sequence), DFQATT is the CDR1 and SNEGSKA is the CDR2. V is shortened by 5 bases, J by 8 bases, and the region joining them spans 10 bases. Measured from the cysteine to the phenylalanine, the CDR3 is 10 residues long. Only the CDR3 region is kept as DNA, spanning 30 bases read in frame from base 1.

TCRbeta CDR3 regions were sequenced with the immunoSEQ Assay. After extraction, genomic DNA underwent amplification by bias-controlled multiplex PCR, followed by high-throughput sequencing. The study's processing was this. To quantify the absolute abundance of every unique TCRbeta CDR3 region, sequences were collapsed and filtered. T cell fraction was estimated by normalizing TCRbeta template counts to usable DNA, which was measured by amplifying reference genes present in all nucleated cells. Repertoire TCRs were annotated as SARS-CoV-2-specific when V gene, CDR3 amino acid sequence and J gene were exactly matched to a known reactive TCR set. The reference SARS-CoV-2 TCR set came from MIRA and was filtered for enrichment in COVID-19-positive ImmuneCODE repertoires, removing public or cross-reactive TCRs. Using the MIRA antigens, annotated TCRs were further analysed by specific ORF or by position within an ORF. Breadth was defined as annotated unique rearrangements over total unique productive rearrangements; depth was the summed frequency of those rearrangements. TCR breadth was compared between groups using two-sided Wilcoxon rank-sum tests. TCRdb provides this immuneACCESS table in a form limited to in-frame rearrangements. Some clones are lacking; in checked studies, under half of them reflect an unresolved V gene, and why the rest are absent is not known. The V and J calls and the clone size are those of that table, but D and trimming were determined from the DNA. The sample yields about 680,000 clones; about 90% were counted once. The ten largest clones capture around 1.5% of the sample.

The sample was peripheral blood, taken in a trial of Ad26.COV2.S vaccine versus placebo. The chain links TRBV20-1 with TRBJ2-7, with the D call tentatively TRBD1 or TRBD2, each fitting 5 bases. The source of this sequence is a person between 18 and 59 years old who received the Ad26.COV2.S COVID-19 vaccine or a placebo. The CDR3 has the sequence CSAWTGQQYF. The nucleotide sequence reads TGCAGTGCTTGGACGGGGCAGCAGTACTTC.